This TCR beta chain was identified during a study of blood T cell repertoires in COVID-19. The germline CDR1 and CDR2 sequences are SGHRS and YFSETQ. This CDR3 has 19 amino acids. Germline trimming cut 0 bases from V and 3 bases from J; bases unmatched to any gene: 12. Libraries were prepared by immunoSEQ multiplex PCR; TCRdb keeps only in-frame clonotypes and omits some of them. Of 55,000 to 70,000 clones listed, roughly nine tenths are singletons. Sequencing used peripheral blood. The origin of this receptor is a woman aged 70-85 years with active COVID-19. The genes are TRBV5-1 and TRBJ1-2; the match to TRBD1 covers 12 bases. CDR3: CASSLGTGTGGGVDYGYTF. Here the CDR3 DNA reads TGCGCCAGCAGCTTGGGTACCGGGACAGGGGGCGGTGTGGACTATGGCTACACCTTC.